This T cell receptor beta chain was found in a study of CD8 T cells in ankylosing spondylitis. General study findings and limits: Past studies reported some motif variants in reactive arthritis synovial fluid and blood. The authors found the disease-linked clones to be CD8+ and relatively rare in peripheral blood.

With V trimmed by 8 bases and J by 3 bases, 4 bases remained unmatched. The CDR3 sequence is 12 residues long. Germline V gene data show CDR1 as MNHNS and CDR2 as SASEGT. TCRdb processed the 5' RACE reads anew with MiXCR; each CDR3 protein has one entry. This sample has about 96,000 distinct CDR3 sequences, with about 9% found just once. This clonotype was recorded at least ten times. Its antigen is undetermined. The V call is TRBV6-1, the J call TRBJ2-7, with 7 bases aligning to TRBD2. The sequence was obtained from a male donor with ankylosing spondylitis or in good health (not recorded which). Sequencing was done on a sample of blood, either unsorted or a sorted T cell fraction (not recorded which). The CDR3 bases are TGTGCCAGCGGGGGGGGAGTCTACGAGCAGTACTTC. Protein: CASGGGVYEQYF.